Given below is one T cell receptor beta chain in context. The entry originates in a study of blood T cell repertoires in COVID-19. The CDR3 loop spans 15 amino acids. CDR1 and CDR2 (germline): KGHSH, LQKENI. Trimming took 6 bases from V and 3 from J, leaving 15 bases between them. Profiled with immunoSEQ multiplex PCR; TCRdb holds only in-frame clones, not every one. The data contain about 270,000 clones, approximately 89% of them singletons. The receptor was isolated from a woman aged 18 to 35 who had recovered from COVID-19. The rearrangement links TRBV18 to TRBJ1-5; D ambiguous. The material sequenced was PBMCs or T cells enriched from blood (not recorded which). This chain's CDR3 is CASSPRNEPNQPQHF. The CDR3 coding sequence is TGTGCCAGCTCCCCCCGTAATGAGCCCAATCAGCCCCAGCATTTT.